A selection of T cell receptor beta chains follows, all from one sample in a study of T cells after yellow fever vaccination. TCRdb redid the calling of the 5' RACE reads with MiXCR, one entry per CDR3 protein. The profile shows 120,000 or so distinct CDR3 sequences, nearly 15% of them singletons. The sequencing used CD8+ T cells sorted from PBMCs, collected 5 days after the yellow fever booster vaccination. These TCRs come from a man aged 18 to 29 who received the YFV17D yellow fever vaccine. The CDR3 runs from the conserved cysteine through the conserved F or W. A D gene is named only where the DNA matches it firmly. Only some rows state a clone size, as once, few, many or a class for expanded clones.

V gene: TRBV7-2
D gene: TRBD2
J gene: TRBJ2-3
clone size: few
CDR3 protein: CASSIGTSGGDTQYF
CDR3 DNA: TGTGCCAGCAGCATAGGGACTAGCGGGGGAGATACGCAGTATTTT

V gene: TRBV5-1
D gene: .
J gene: TRBJ1-2
clone size: few
CDR3 protein: CASSLTGRQLNNYGYTF
CDR3 DNA: TGCGCCAGCAGCTTGACAGGACGCCAGTTGAATAACTATGGCTACACCTTC

V gene: TRBV12-1
D gene: .
J gene: TRBJ2-3
clone size: few
CDR3 protein: CASSFGAGRGRTDTQYF
CDR3 DNA: TGTGCCAGCAGCTTTGGGGCAGGGAGAGGCCGCACAGATACGCAGTATTTT

V gene: TRBV12-3/TRBV12-4
D gene: TRBD1
J gene: TRBJ2-7
clone size: few
CDR3 protein: CASSPRDRYYEQYF
CDR3 DNA: TGTGCCAGCAGCCCCCGGGACAGATACTACGAGCAGTACTTC

V gene: TRBV5-1
D gene: TRBD1
J gene: TRBJ2-2
clone size: few
CDR3 protein: CASSSKTGVNTGELFF
CDR3 DNA: TGCGCCAGCAGCTCAAAGACAGGGGTTAACACCGGGGAGCTGTTTTTT

V gene: TRBV6-5
D gene: .
J gene: TRBJ2-7
clone size: .
CDR3 protein: CASSYGSGLSPYEQYF
CDR3 DNA: TGTGCCAGCAGTTATGGTTCCGGGTTGAGCCCCTACGAGCAGTACTTC

V gene: TRBV7-9
D gene: .
J gene: TRBJ2-2
clone size: .
CDR3 protein: CASLGRTGELFF
CDR3 DNA: TGTGCCAGCTTAGGACGGACCGGGGAGCTGTTTTTT

V gene: TRBV7-9
D gene: TRBD2
J gene: TRBJ2-2
clone size: .
CDR3 protein: CASSPDLSGGAATGELFF
CDR3 DNA: TGTGCCAGCAGCCCGGACTTAAGCGGGGGGGCCGCCACCGGGGAGCTGTTTTTT

V gene: TRBV5-1
D gene: TRBD1
J gene: TRBJ1-1
clone size: few
CDR3 protein: CASSLSRGGGTEAFF
CDR3 DNA: TGCGCCAGCAGCTTATCCCGAGGGGGCGGGACTGAAGCTTTCTTT

V gene: TRBV11-2
D gene: .
J gene: TRBJ2-5
clone size: .
CDR3 protein: CASSTVGTQYF
CDR3 DNA: TGTGCCAGCAGCACAGTGGGGACCCAGTACTTC

V gene: TRBV7-2
D gene: .
J gene: TRBJ2-1
clone size: few
CDR3 protein: CASSPNRSGEQFF
CDR3 DNA: TGTGCCAGCAGCCCCAACCGCAGCGGGGAGCAGTTCTTC

V gene: TRBV20-1
D gene: .
J gene: TRBJ2-3
clone size: medium-sized
CDR3 protein: CSADERGTDTQYF
CDR3 DNA: TGCAGTGCCGACGAACGAGGAACAGATACGCAGTATTTT

V gene: TRBV4-2
D gene: TRBD1
J gene: TRBJ2-7
clone size: many
CDR3 protein: CASSQDRGTGGYEQYF
CDR3 DNA: TGTGCCAGCAGCCAAGATAGGGGGACAGGGGGCTACGAGCAGTACTTC

V gene: TRBV30
D gene: TRBD2
J gene: TRBJ2-5
clone size: few
CDR3 protein: CAWSGGPSGGETQYF
CDR3 DNA: TGTGCCTGGAGTGGGGGACCCTCGGGGGGAGAGACCCAGTACTTC

V gene: TRBV4-1
D gene: .
J gene: TRBJ2-2
clone size: .
CDR3 protein: CASSHSPANTGELFF
CDR3 DNA: TGCGCCAGCAGCCATTCCCCAGCGAACACCGGGGAGCTGTTTTTT

V gene: TRBV6-5
D gene: .
J gene: TRBJ2-2
clone size: many
CDR3 protein: CASWRGDTGELFF
CDR3 DNA: TGTGCCAGCTGGCGGGGAGACACCGGGGAGCTGTTTTTT

V gene: TRBV12-3/TRBV12-4
D gene: TRBD1
J gene: TRBJ2-1
clone size: few
CDR3 protein: CASSDGTGGHNEQFF
CDR3 DNA: TGTGCCAGCAGCGATGGGACAGGGGGCCACAATGAGCAGTTCTTC

V gene: TRBV6-6
D gene: .
J gene: TRBJ2-6
clone size: .
CDR3 protein: CASSLGDWNSGANVLTF
CDR3 DNA: TGTGCCAGCAGTTTAGGGGACTGGAACTCTGGGGCCAACGTCCTGACTTTC

V gene: TRBV4-1
D gene: .
J gene: TRBJ2-1
clone size: many
CDR3 protein: CASSQRTVSNNEQFF
CDR3 DNA: TGCGCCAGCAGCCAAAGGACAGTCTCTAACAATGAGCAGTTCTTC

V gene: TRBV4-2
D gene: .
J gene: TRBJ2-7
clone size: few
CDR3 protein: CASSQESFRVGRTYEQYF
CDR3 DNA: TGTGCCAGCAGCCAAGAGAGTTTTAGAGTTGGCAGAACCTACGAGCAGTACTTC

V gene: TRBV19
D gene: TRBD1
J gene: TRBJ1-5
clone size: .
CDR3 protein: CASSFGQGVRQPQHF
CDR3 DNA: TGTGCCAGTAGTTTCGGGCAGGGGGTTCGTCAGCCCCAGCATTTT

V gene: TRBV29-1
D gene: .
J gene: TRBJ1-2
clone size: few
CDR3 protein: CSVENAGLLGYTF
CDR3 DNA: TGCAGCGTTGAGAACGCCGGTCTTTTGGGCTACACCTTC

V gene: TRBV9
D gene: TRBD2
J gene: TRBJ2-5
clone size: .
CDR3 protein: CASSEGLAKETQYF
CDR3 DNA: TGTGCCAGCAGCGAGGGACTAGCGAAAGAGACCCAGTACTTC

V gene: TRBV7-8
D gene: .
J gene: TRBJ2-1
clone size: .
CDR3 protein: CASSFGQGTYNEQFF
CDR3 DNA: TGTGCCAGCAGCTTCGGGCAGGGCACCTACAATGAGCAGTTCTTC

V gene: TRBV27
D gene: .
J gene: TRBJ1-1
clone size: few
CDR3 protein: CASSRTWGQLGTEAFF
CDR3 DNA: TGTGCCAGCAGTAGGACTTGGGGCCAATTAGGTACTGAAGCTTTCTTT

V gene: TRBV6-5
D gene: .
J gene: TRBJ1-3
clone size: few
CDR3 protein: CASGAGARNTIYF
CDR3 DNA: TGTGCCAGCGGGGCAGGAGCGAGAAACACCATATATTTT

V gene: TRBV28
D gene: TRBD2
J gene: TRBJ2-3
clone size: .
CDR3 protein: CASSFLAGGLSTDTQYF
CDR3 DNA: TGTGCCAGCAGTTTTCTAGCGGGGGGGCTCAGCACAGATACGCAGTATTTT

V gene: TRBV6-1
D gene: TRBD1
J gene: TRBJ1-5
clone size: few
CDR3 protein: CASSLRTGGQPQHF
CDR3 DNA: TGTGCCAGCAGTCTCCGGACAGGGGGTCAGCCCCAGCATTTT

V gene: TRBV3-1
D gene: .
J gene: TRBJ1-1
clone size: .
CDR3 protein: CASSQDPPGIEAFF
CDR3 DNA: TGTGCCAGCAGCCAAGATCCCCCAGGCATTGAAGCTTTCTTT

V gene: TRBV3-1
D gene: TRBD1
J gene: TRBJ1-4
clone size: .
CDR3 protein: CASSQEVDREAEKLFF
CDR3 DNA: TGTGCCAGCAGCCAAGAGGTAGACAGGGAGGCCGAAAAACTGTTTTTT

V gene: TRBV9
D gene: .
J gene: TRBJ1-2
clone size: .
CDR3 protein: CASSPRLRGVGGYTF
CDR3 DNA: TGTGCCAGCAGCCCACGCCTACGAGGAGTAGGTGGCTACACCTTC

V gene: TRBV3-2
D gene: .
J gene: TRBJ2-5
clone size: .
CDR3 protein: CASSQVAATPQETQYF
CDR3 DNA: TGTGCCAGCAGCCAAGTTGCGGCTACACCACAAGAGACCCAGTACTTC

V gene: TRBV7-9
D gene: .
J gene: TRBJ1-2
clone size: .
CDR3 protein: CASSLAAGPYGYTF
CDR3 DNA: TGTGCCAGCAGCTTAGCCGCGGGTCCCTATGGCTACACCTTC

V gene: TRBV19
D gene: .
J gene: TRBJ1-6
clone size: few
CDR3 protein: CASHPGHMLSYNSPLHF
CDR3 DNA: TGTGCCAGCCACCCGGGACACATGCTCTCCTATAATTCACCCCTCCACTTT

V gene: TRBV4-1
D gene: .
J gene: TRBJ2-7
clone size: few
CDR3 protein: CASSQDWGLGLLEYF
CDR3 DNA: TGCGCCAGCAGCCAAGATTGGGGGTTAGGCCTACTTGAGTACTTC

V gene: TRBV28
D gene: TRBD1
J gene: TRBJ1-2
clone size: few
CDR3 protein: CASSFGTGTGQRGYTF
CDR3 DNA: TGTGCCAGCAGTTTCGGAACCGGGACAGGTCAACGAGGCTACACCTTC

V gene: TRBV24-1
D gene: .
J gene: TRBJ2-3
clone size: .
CDR3 protein: CATMGLKADTQYF
CDR3 DNA: TGTGCCACCATGGGACTGAAGGCGGATACGCAGTATTTT

V gene: TRBV5-4
D gene: TRBD1
J gene: TRBJ2-7
clone size: .
CDR3 protein: CATGTGPEEQYF
CDR3 DNA: TGTGCCACCGGGACAGGTCCGGAGGAGCAGTACTTC

V gene: TRBV19
D gene: TRBD1
J gene: TRBJ2-1
clone size: .
CDR3 protein: CASSLQGPRGQFF
CDR3 DNA: TGTGCCAGTAGTTTACAGGGGCCCCGGGGGCAGTTCTTC

V gene: TRBV7-3
D gene: .
J gene: TRBJ2-3
clone size: .
CDR3 protein: CASSFGGDPDTQYF
CDR3 DNA: TGTGCCAGCAGCTTCGGGGGCGACCCAGATACGCAGTATTTT

V gene: TRBV4-2
D gene: .
J gene: TRBJ1-5
clone size: .
CDR3 protein: CASSQDKGNGNQPQHF
CDR3 DNA: TGTGCCAGCAGCCAAGATAAGGGGAATGGCAATCAGCCCCAGCATTTT

V gene: TRBV7-9
D gene: .
J gene: TRBJ2-2
clone size: .
CDR3 protein: CASRYRSTGELFF
CDR3 DNA: TGTGCCAGCAGATATAGGAGCACCGGGGAGCTGTTTTTT

V gene: TRBV2
D gene: TRBD2
J gene: TRBJ2-1
clone size: .
CDR3 protein: CASSPGGAASNEQFF
CDR3 DNA: TGTGCCAGCAGCCCCGGGGGGGCGGCCTCCAATGAGCAGTTCTTC

V gene: TRBV19
D gene: .
J gene: TRBJ2-1
clone size: few
CDR3 protein: CASSTLYRDEQFF
CDR3 DNA: TGTGCCAGTAGTACACTCTACAGGGATGAGCAGTTCTTC

V gene: TRBV11-2
D gene: .
J gene: TRBJ2-7
clone size: .
CDR3 protein: CASSYTVTVDYEQYF
CDR3 DNA: TGTGCCAGCAGCTATACCGTCACGGTGGACTACGAGCAGTACTTC

V gene: TRBV11-3
D gene: TRBD1
J gene: TRBJ2-7
clone size: .
CDR3 protein: CASSPGDRDYEQYF
CDR3 DNA: TGTGCCAGCAGCCCCGGGGACAGGGACTACGAGCAGTACTTC

V gene: TRBV7-9
D gene: .
J gene: TRBJ1-1
clone size: .
CDR3 protein: CASSSFTEAFF
CDR3 DNA: TGTGCCAGCAGCTCCTTCACTGAAGCTTTCTTT

V gene: TRBV7-9
D gene: .
J gene: TRBJ1-4
clone size: .
CDR3 protein: CASSGGPGFLLTNEKLFF
CDR3 DNA: TGTGCCAGCAGCGGGGGACCGGGATTCTTATTGACTAATGAAAAACTGTTTTTT

V gene: TRBV7-6
D gene: .
J gene: TRBJ1-1
clone size: .
CDR3 protein: CASSSQSDSMNTEAFF
CDR3 DNA: TGTGCCAGCAGCTCGCAATCGGACAGCATGAACACTGAAGCTTTCTTT

V gene: TRBV7-9
D gene: .
J gene: TRBJ2-7
clone size: few
CDR3 protein: CASSSSRRDRLRSSYEQYF
CDR3 DNA: TGTGCCAGCAGCTCTAGTAGAAGGGACCGACTTAGGAGCTCCTACGAGCAGTACTTC